This entry lists 2 T cell receptor beta chains sequenced from one sample in a study of blood T cells in healthy people across ages. Using a J-beta primer mix together with a sample-barcoded 5' primer, a second PCR was run for roughly 7 to 11 cycles. A single record per CDR3 protein comes from TCRdb applying MiXCR to the 5' RACE reads. The top ten clones hold around 23% of a sample with fewer than 2 million distinct CDR3 sequences, roughly 43% of them seen once. Input material: blood. The source is a human donor in good health.

Of note for this clonotype: Its ends do not fully match the called genes, so a read error is possible. The chain carries TRBV20-1 and TRBJ2-2; D may correspond to TRBD1 or TRBD2 (5 bases each). The CDR3 has 15 residues. Germline V gene data show CDR1 as DFQATT and CDR2 as SNEGSKA (reference sequence). DNA for the CDR3: TGCAGTGCTAGTGGACAAGCCGTGGGCACCGGGGAGCGGTTTTTT. This gives the protein CSASGQAVGTGERFF.

This rearrangement joins TRBV29-1 to TRBJ1-2; D gene uncertain. V was cut by 8 bases and J by 2 bases, with 12 bases left in between. This CDR3 is 12 amino acids long. Germline CDR1 reads SQVTM; CDR2 reads ANQGSEA. CDR3 nucleotide sequence: TGCAGCTTCAGTTCCCTAAACTATGGCTACACCTTC. This gives the protein CSFSSLNYGYTF.